Following are 29 T cell receptor beta chains from one sample sequenced in a study of T cell repertoires in cytomegalovirus infection. A single record per CDR3 protein comes from TCRdb applying MiXCR to the reads. The table shows 300,000 to 400,000 distinct CDR3 sequences, with about 25% occurring only once. Antigens for these TCRs are unknown. The starting material was cultured PBMCs, obtained from culture after CMV antigen stimulation. Every receptor here comes from a human donor in good health (CMV status not recorded). Some clones in this sample may be carry-over from other donors' samples.

The rearrangement uses TRBV7-2 and TRBJ2-1, with a possible D match to TRBD2 (6 bases). The V end lost 6 bases, the J end lost 9 bases, and 24 bases lay between the germline ends. CDR1 and CDR2 from the germline V gene are SGHTA and FQGNSA. The length of the CDR3 is 16 residues. The CDR3 nucleotides read TGTGCCAGCAGTAGGAATATCGCTGGCGGGATTGGTGAGCAGTTCTTC. Its translation is CASSRNIAGGIGEQFF.

This clonotype has only a few counts. The chain has TRBV7-3 and TRBJ2-3; TRBD1 agrees at 9 bases. Trimming removed 4 bases from V and 3 bases from J; junction bases left unmatched: 8. In germline, CDR1 is SGHTA, CDR2 FQGTGA. The CDR3 has 16 residues. CDR3 in amino acids: CASSYGQGIRTDTQYF. In nucleotides, the CDR3 is TGTGCCAGCAGCTACGGACAGGGGATCCGAACAGATACGCAGTATTTT.

J is TRBJ2-1 and V is TRBV7-2; a possible D gene is TRBD1 (5 bases). There are 12 residues in the CDR3. Trimming removed 5 bases at V and 12 bases at J, with 14 bases between. From germline, CDR1 is SGHTA and CDR2 FQGNSA. CDR3 DNA sequence: TGTGCCAGCAGCCCACAGGAAGTTGGGCAGTTCTTC. It translates to CASSPQEVGQFF.

This clonotype was observed a few times. The gene calls are TRBV24-1 and TRBJ1-6; TRBD1 matches at 7 bases. Per germline, CDR1 KGHDR and CDR2 SFDVKD. CDR3 length: 16 residues. V gave up 2 bases and J gave up 7 bases; unmatched junction bases: 7. The CDR3 region is CATSDSTRGQNSPLHF. CDR3 coding DNA: TGTGCCACCAGTGATTCGACAAGGGGGCAGAATTCACCCCTCCACTTT.

In its sample, this clonotype was seen many times. The chain employs TRBV7-2 and TRBJ1-1, with D uncertain. CDR1 is SGHTA, CDR2 FQGNSA, per germline. The CDR3 extends over 13 amino acids. V was clipped by 6 bases and J by 1 base, with 9 bases between them. CDR3 region: CASSFLANTEAFF. The CDR3 nucleotides read TGTGCCAGCAGTTTCTTGGCGAACACTGAAGCTTTCTTT.

This clonotype was seen a handful of times. The chain's CDR3 is CASSPLTSGNSYNEQFF. The DNA of the CDR3 is TGTGCCAGCAGCCCCTTGACTAGCGGAAACTCCTACAATGAGCAGTTCTTC. The chain combines TRBV14 with TRBJ2-1; 9 bases line up with TRBD2. Per germline, CDR1 SGHDN and CDR2 FVKESK. Trimming at V came to 4 bases and at J to 0 bases, leaving 7 bases not matched to a gene. The CDR3 runs to 17 residues.

Ten or more counts support this clonotype. The chain recombines TRBV7-3 with TRBJ2-1; D is possibly TRBD1 (7 bases). This CDR3 has 15 residues. Germline CDR1 and CDR2: SGHTA and FQGTGA. The ends were cut back, 1 base at V and 5 bases at J, with 12 bases in the middle. CDR3 nucleotide sequence: TGTGCCAGCAGCTTAAGGGGGGACAGAAACAATGAGCAGTTCTTC. Its translation: CASSLRGDRNNEQFF.

This clonotype was observed at least ten times. The rearrangement joins TRBV7-2 to TRBJ1-3; D is possibly TRBD1 (5 bases). Germline V gene sequence: CDR1 SGHTA, CDR2 FQGNSA. Trimming cost V 5 bases and J 0 bases, with 20 bases left between them. The CDR3 spans 18 residues. This CDR3 is CASSPPNGGGNSGNTIYF. In DNA, the CDR3 is TGTGCCAGCAGCCCCCCCAACGGGGGTGGGAACTCTGGAAACACCATATATTTT. The full variable domain, in which reference TRBV7-2 and TRBJ1-3 provide the parts outside the CDR3, is GAGVSQSPSNKVTEKGKDVELRCDPISGHTALYWYRQSLGQGLEFLIYFQGNSAPDKSGLPSDRFSAERTGGSVSTLTIQRTQQEDSAVYLCASSPPNGGGNSGNTIYFGEGSWLTVV.

This clonotype was counted between two and nine times. The V and J genes are TRBV12-3 or TRBV12-4 and TRBJ2-3; 12 bases align to TRBD2. The CDR3 loop spans 18 amino acids. V shed 6 bases, J shed 4 bases, and the junction held 14 bases outside the gene matches. The CDR3 loop reads CASSSMLGLAGISDTQYF. The CDR3 bases are TGTGCCAGCAGCTCTATGCTCGGACTAGCGGGAATTTCAGATACGCAGTATTTT.

The chain couples TRBV19 to TRBJ1-4, with D possibly TRBD1 on 5 matching bases. From germline, CDR1 is LNHDA and CDR2 SQIVND (reference sequence). The CDR3 has 13 residues. V lost 7 bases to trimming and J lost 5 bases, with 11 bases between them. The chain's CDR3 is CASTGPGNEKLFF. CDR3 in DNA: TGTGCCAGTACAGGGCCGGGGAATGAAAAACTGTTTTTT.

This clonotype came up a few times. The gene calls are TRBV29-1 and TRBJ2-5; possible D gene TRBD2, 5 bases. This CDR3 spans 13 amino acids. Germline V gene data show CDR1 as SQVTM and CDR2 as ANQGSEA. Between the trimmed V and J ends, which lost 1 base and 5 bases, there was a span of 11 bases. As DNA, the CDR3 is TGCAGCGTTGAAGTATTAGCGCGGGAGACCCAGTACTTC. Its translation is CSVEVLARETQYF.

This clonotype has ten or more counts. The genes are TRBV7-2 and TRBJ2-2; D uncertain. Germline values: CDR1 SGHTA, CDR2 FQGNSA. V was cut by 2 bases and J by 1 base, with 8 bases left in between. The CDR3 contains 15 residues. The CDR3 region is CASSLSTWNTGELFF. CDR3 bases: TGTGCCAGCAGCTTATCCACCTGGAACACCGGGGAGCTGTTTTTT.

There are a few counts of this clonotype. V and J are TRBV23-1 and TRBJ2-7; TRBD1 agrees at 11 bases. TRBV23-1 is an open reading frame, and its role is uncertain. The ends lost 0 bases at V and 3 bases at J; junction bases unmatched: 7. This CDR3 spans 17 amino acids. CDR3 DNA sequence: TGCGCCAGCAGTCAATCGGGCCGGACAGGGGGCTACTACGAGCAGTACGTC. It specifies CASSQSGRTGGYYEQYV.

The rearrangement links TRBV6-2 or TRBV6-3 to TRBJ2-6; no reliable D call. The V gene's germline CDR1 is MNHEY and CDR2 SVGEGT. This CDR3 contains 16 residues. V lost 5 bases and J 0 bases, leaving 11 bases between the germline ends. CDR3 nucleotide sequence: TGTGCCAGCAGTCCCGTCTTTGGCTCTGGGGCCAACGTCCTGACTTTC. Translation gives CASSPVFGSGANVLTF.

This clonotype has just a few counts. The chain uses TRBV7-9 and TRBJ2-1, with D unclear. V shed 7 bases and J shed 15 bases, with 16 bases lying between them. This CDR3 has 11 residues. Germline values: CDR1 SEHNR, CDR2 FQNEAQ (reference sequence). CDR3 in DNA: TGTGCCAGCACCCCCACCATAAGGCTGTTCTTC. This sequence encodes CASTPTIRLFF.

This clonotype was observed a few times. The chain carries TRBV30 and TRBJ2-3; TRBD2 matches at 7 bases. The V segment lost 8 bases and the J segment 1 base; nucleotides outside the gene matches: 9. Germline loops: CDR1 GTSNPN, CDR2 SVGIG (reference sequence). This CDR3 has 14 residues. The CDR3 sequence is CATTPAGGTDTQYF. The CDR3 DNA reads TGTGCCACAACCCCGGCGGGAGGCACAGATACGCAGTATTTT.

The chain has TRBV5-4 and TRBJ2-2; D might be TRBD1 (5 bases). This CDR3 region has 15 residues. V lost 10 bases, J lost 4 bases, and 20 bases lay in between. Germline V gives CDR1 SGHNT, CDR2 YYREEE (reference sequence). CDR3 bases: TGTGCCTCCCAGGACAAATCCCAGTCCACCGGGGAGCTGTTTTTT. Protein product: CASQDKSQSTGELFF.

This clonotype has more than one count but fewer than ten. The chain has TRBV24-1 and TRBJ2-1, with 9 nucleotides matching TRBD1. Germline lookup yields CDR1 KGHDR and CDR2 SFDVKD. The ends lost 5 bases at V and 7 bases at J; junction bases unmatched: 8. This CDR3 spans 15 amino acids. The CDR3 DNA reads TGTGCCACCAGTGTCGGGACAGGGTCTACAAATGAGCAGTTCTTC. Protein: CATSVGTGSTNEQFF.

V usage is TRBV4-1 and J usage is TRBJ2-1; 8 bases line up with TRBD2. CDR1 MGHRA and CDR2 YSYEKL come from the germline V gene. CDR3 length equals 16 residues. Germline trimming cut 1 base from V and 7 bases from J; bases unmatched to any gene: 9. The CDR3 coding sequence is TGCGCCAGCAGCCAAGCCGGGACTAGGGGTTGGAATGAGCAGTTCTTC. As protein: CASSQAGTRGWNEQFF.

This clonotype appeared many times. The rearrangement joins TRBV6-1 to TRBJ2-3; the D gene is possibly TRBD1 (6 bases). The CDR3 runs to 15 residues. The V end lost 5 bases, the J end lost 3 bases, and 15 bases lay between the germline ends. From germline, CDR1 is MNHNS and CDR2 SASEGT. The CDR3 region has the DNA TGTGCCAGCAGTACTGGACAGCTTCGTACAGATACGCAGTATTTT. Translation: CASSTGQLRTDTQYF.

This clonotype has a handful of counts. The chain has TRBV10-3 and TRBJ2-1, with TRBD1 matching over 8 bases. Trimming cost V 7 bases and J 0 bases; bases outside gene matches: 14. The CDR3 runs 18 residues. Looked up from germline, CDR1 is ENHRY and CDR2 is SYGVKD. The DNA for the CDR3 is TGTGCCATCACCCCTGGACAGGGCCCTTTGAGCTCCTACAATGAGCAGTTCTTC. Protein sequence: CAITPGQGPLSSYNEQFF.

This clonotype was observed at least ten times. V gene TRBV7-9 combines with J gene TRBJ1-5, with a tentative D call TRBD1 (5 bases). V dropped 4 bases and J dropped 1 base, with 14 bases sitting between them. Germline CDR1 SEHNR, CDR2 FQNEAQ (reference sequence). The CDR3 is 16 amino acids. The CDR3 DNA is TGTGCCAGCAGCTGGGGACGAATCGGGAGCAATCAGCCCCAGCATTTT. Amino acids: CASSWGRIGSNQPQHF.

The sample holds a few counts of this clonotype. The chain has TRBV6-2 or TRBV6-3 and TRBJ1-1; perhaps TRBD1 as D (5 bases). Germline CDR1 reads MNHEY; CDR2 reads SVGEGT. This CDR3 comprises 14 residues. The V gene lost 0 bases and the J gene lost 1 base, with 6 bases spanning the gap. The CDR3 DNA reads TGTGCCAGCAGTTACTCGAGGGGGAACACTGAAGCTTTCTTT. Residues: CASSYSRGNTEAFF.

This chain uses TRBV19 with TRBJ1-6; D gene unclear. The length of the CDR3 is 12 residues. CDR1 is LNHDA, CDR2 SQIVND, per germline (reference sequence). V shed 9 bases and J shed 5 bases, with 8 bases lying between them. The CDR3 nucleotides are TGTGCCAGCGGCCAGCATAATTCACCCCTCCACTTT. Residues: CASGQHNSPLHF.

This clonotype has a handful of counts. This rearrangement joins TRBV19 to TRBJ1-2; 9 bases agree with TRBD1. V lost 8 bases to trimming and J lost 6 bases; unmatched junction nucleotides: 1. The CDR3 consists of 11 residues. Germline V gives CDR1 LNHDA, CDR2 SQIVND (reference sequence). The CDR3, as DNA: TGTGCCAGTCGACAGGGGGATGGCTACACCTTC. It codes for CASRQGDGYTF.

The chain carries TRBV12-5 and TRBJ1-5; 8 bases align to TRBD1. V dropped 4 bases and J dropped 3; count of bases not matched to a gene: 8. From germline, CDR1 is LGHNT and CDR2 FRNRAP. The CDR3 is 16 residues long. The CDR3 spells CASGSPSRGHNQPQHF. For the CDR3, the DNA is TGTGCTAGTGGTTCACCCTCCAGGGGGCACAATCAGCCCCAGCATTTT.

This clonotype was detected many times. The J gene is TRBJ2-1, the V gene TRBV12-3 or TRBV12-4; no definite D call. CDR3 length: 14 residues. V was pared by 6 bases and J by 0 bases, with 9 bases between. Here the CDR3 reads CASSLSSSYNEQFF. DNA of the CDR3: TGTGCCAGCAGCTTATCGAGCTCCTACAATGAGCAGTTCTTC.

The J gene is TRBJ2-7, the V gene TRBV2; 11 bases are a match to TRBD1. Germline V lookup: CDR1 SNHLY, CDR2 FYNNEI. The V gene end was trimmed by 5 bases and the J gene end by 4 bases; junction bases not matched to a gene: 13. The CDR3 covers 17 residues. The CDR3 region has the DNA TGTGCCAGCAGTCCTAAACTCGGGACAGGGGGTCCTTACGAGCAGTACGTC. Protein: CASSPKLGTGGPYEQYV.

This clonotype was counted a few times. The J gene is TRBJ1-1, the V gene TRBV7-9, with TRBD1 as a possible D gene (5 bases). This CDR3 is 16 amino acids long. The germline CDR1 and CDR2 sequences are SEHNR and FQNEAQ (reference sequence). Trimming stripped 5 bases from V and 5 bases from J, with 21 bases between. The CDR3 DNA reads TGTGCCAGCAGCCAGGAGGGGTGGCAGGGAACTACTGAAGCTTTCTTT. It is translated as CASSQEGWQGTTEAFF.